Listed below are T cell receptor beta chains from one sample, sequenced in a study of T cell repertoires in cytomegalovirus infection. One entry per CDR3 protein, called by TCRdb with MiXCR from the reads. The table includes some 200,000 distinct CDR3 sequences, roughly 19% detected once. Specimen: PBMCs. These receptors all stem from a human donor in good health (CMV status not recorded). Some clones in this sample may be carry-over from other donors' samples. Both conserved end residues are part of each CDR3. The order of the fields is CDR3 protein, CDR3 DNA, D gene, V gene, clone size, J gene. The D gene is left open where the match is weak. Rows give clone size only sometimes, using once, few, many, or a class for an expanded clone.

CASSLLLAGINEQFF TGTGCCAGCAGCTTATTACTAGCGGGGATCAATGAGCAGTTCTTC TRBD2 TRBV7-6 few TRBJ2-1
CASSYNSAVRGTEAFF TGTGCCAGCAGTTACAATAGCGCGGTGCGGGGCACTGAAGCTTTCTTT NA TRBV6-2/TRBV6-3 many TRBJ1-1
CAIQAGLYTQYF TGTGCCATCCAAGCGGGACTCTATACGCAGTATTTT TRBD2 TRBV10-3 few TRBJ2-3
CASSPGRHQPQHF TGTGCCAGCAGTCCCGGGCGGCATCAGCCCCAGCATTTT NA TRBV28 NA TRBJ1-5
CASSGLAGGQETQYF TGTGCCAGCAGTGGACTAGCGGGGGGACAAGAGACCCAGTACTTC TRBD2 TRBV2 NA TRBJ2-5
CASRPTGANYGYTF TGTGCCAGCAGACCTACCGGGGCTAACTATGGCTACACCTTC NA TRBV6-2/TRBV6-3 NA TRBJ1-2
CASSPRAGLPLEQYF TGTGCCAGCAGCCCACGTGCCGGACTCCCCCTCGAGCAGTACTTC NA TRBV5-6 many TRBJ2-7
CASSLALAGGPYEQYF TGCGCCAGCAGCTTGGCCCTAGCGGGGGGCCCGTACGAGCAGTACTTC TRBD2 TRBV5-1 NA TRBJ2-7
CASSHGQGANTGELFF TGCGCCAGCAGCCACGGTCAGGGCGCGAACACCGGGGAGCTGTTTTTT NA TRBV4-1 many TRBJ2-2
CASSLGTGARTNYGYTF TGTGCCAGCAGCTTGGGGACAGGCGCCCGAACTAACTATGGCTACACCTTC TRBD1 TRBV5-6 few TRBJ1-2
CSASYGTGFTDTQYF TGCAGTGCTTCCTACGGGACCGGCTTCACAGATACGCAGTATTTT NA TRBV20-1 NA TRBJ2-3
CASSPALGNYGYTF TGTGCCAGCAGCCCGGCCCTGGGGAACTATGGCTACACCTTC NA TRBV7-9 many TRBJ1-2
CSASRGAYEQYF TGCAGTGCTAGTCGGGGAGCCTACGAGCAGTACTTC NA TRBV20-1 NA TRBJ2-7
CSVLEGLYEQYF TGCAGCGTACTGGAGGGTCTCTACGAGCAGTACTTC NA TRBV29-1 NA TRBJ2-7
CASSQGNSGRYPDTQYF TGCGCCAGCAGCCAAGGAAATAGCGGGAGATATCCAGATACGCAGTATTTT TRBD2 TRBV4-1 NA TRBJ2-3
CSVPGLAGGTTDTQYF TGCAGCGTCCCGGGACTAGCGGGAGGGACCACAGATACGCAGTATTTT TRBD2 TRBV29-1 NA TRBJ2-3
CASSFTLKDTQYF TGTGCCAGCAGTTTCACCCTTAAAGATACGCAGTATTTT NA TRBV27 many TRBJ2-3
CASSLENTIYF TGTGCCAGCAGCCTAGAGAACACCATATATTTT NA TRBV11-2 many TRBJ1-3
CASSSQSPDYANTGELFF TGTGCCAGCTCATCCCAATCCCCGGACTACGCGAACACCGGGGAGCTGTTTTTT NA TRBV18 NA TRBJ2-2
CASSPRRATDTQYF TGTGCCAGCAGCCCACGGAGGGCCACAGATACGCAGTATTTT NA TRBV7-2 many TRBJ2-3
CASSRNWDRDYNEQFF TGTGCCAGCAGCCGTAACTGGGACAGGGACTACAATGAGCAGTTCTTC TRBD1 TRBV14 few TRBJ2-1
CASSYSILPVYEQYF TGTGCCAGCAGTTACTCGATCCTACCCGTTTACGAGCAGTACTTC NA TRBV6-6 NA TRBJ2-7
CASSAARRHDKKQFF TGTGCCAGCAGTGCCGCGAGGCGCCACGACAAAAAGCAGTTCTTC NA TRBV12-3/TRBV12-4 many TRBJ2-1
CASSIPASGTSYNEQFF TGTGCCAGTAGTATCCCAGCTAGCGGGACGTCTTACAATGAGCAGTTCTTC TRBD2 TRBV19 once TRBJ2-1
CASSSPLGQIYEKLFF TGTGCCAGCAGCTCGCCCCTGGGACAGATCTATGAAAAACTGTTTTTT TRBD1 TRBV7-6 NA TRBJ1-4
CASSPDRYTEAFF TGTGCCAGCAGCCCGGACAGGTATACTGAAGCTTTCTTT TRBD1 TRBV11-3 many TRBJ1-1
CASGSGTANTGELFF TGTGCTAGTGGCTCGGGGACAGCGAACACCGGGGAGCTGTTTTTT TRBD1 TRBV12-5 few TRBJ2-2
CASSLESSTDTQYF TGTGCCAGCAGCTTAGAGTCCTCCACAGATACGCAGTATTTT NA TRBV7-8 many TRBJ2-3
CASSALTSGGDYEQYF TGTGCCAGCAGCGCATTAACTAGCGGGGGGGACTACGAGCAGTACTTC TRBD2 TRBV7-2 many TRBJ2-7
CASSITTNQPQHF TGTGCCAGCAGCATTACAACCAATCAGCCCCAGCATTTT NA TRBV7-3 NA TRBJ1-5
CASSSSGREGDGYTF TGTGCCAGCAGTTCCTCCGGGAGAGAGGGCGATGGCTACACCTTC NA TRBV12-3/TRBV12-4 many TRBJ1-2
CASSEGLDSYNEQFF TGTGCCAGCAGCGAGGGACTAGATTCCTACAATGAGCAGTTCTTC TRBD2 TRBV5-6 NA TRBJ2-1
CASNSLAGGFNEQFF TGTGCCAGCAATTCACTAGCGGGGGGCTTCAATGAGCAGTTCTTC TRBD2 TRBV6-5 NA TRBJ2-1
CASSRTSGGQYF TGCGCCAGCAGTCGCACGAGCGGAGGGCAGTACTTC NA TRBV23-1 many TRBJ2-7
CASTRLAGETDTQYF TGTGCCAGCACCAGACTAGCGGGGGAAACAGATACGCAGTATTTT TRBD2 TRBV6-1 few TRBJ2-3
CSASNPGTGQGYTF TGCAGTGCTAGTAACCCCGGGACAGGGCAGGGCTACACCTTC TRBD1 TRBV20-1 NA TRBJ1-2
CASTQTSGLYNEQFF TGCGCCAGCACCCAGACTAGCGGGTTGTACAATGAGCAGTTCTTC TRBD2 TRBV5-1 NA TRBJ2-1
CASSLETGLGNTIYF TGTGCCAGCAGCTTAGAAACAGGGCTCGGAAACACCATATATTTT NA TRBV11-2 few TRBJ1-3
CASSHSGQGIYEQYF TGCGCCAGCAGCCACTCTGGACAGGGGATTTACGAGCAGTACTTC TRBD1 TRBV4-1 NA TRBJ2-7
CASSLSPGETQYF TGTGCCAGCAGCTTAAGTCCCGGAGAGACCCAGTACTTC NA TRBV7-8 many TRBJ2-5
CASSLPVTQTEEQYF TGTGCCAGCAGTTTACCTGTGACCCAAACTGAGGAGCAGTACTTC NA TRBV28 NA TRBJ2-7
CASSEVRGRSETQYF TGTGCCAGCAGTGAAGTAAGAGGTCGGAGCGAGACCCAGTACTTC NA TRBV6-2/TRBV6-3 few TRBJ2-5
CASSLSGREDEQFF TGTGCCAGCAGCTTAAGTGGGAGGGAAGATGAGCAGTTCTTC TRBD2 TRBV7-3 NA TRBJ2-1
CASSGVGAGGGNEQFF TGTGCCAGCAGCGGGGTCGGCGCGGGCGGGGGAAATGAGCAGTTCTTC TRBD2 TRBV7-9 few TRBJ2-1
CASSYRPGTEAFF TGTGCCAGCAGTTACCGCCCAGGCACTGAAGCTTTCTTT NA TRBV6-6 NA TRBJ1-1
CASSLSGGLSGSYEQYF TGTGCCAGCAGCTTAAGTGGCGGGTTATCTGGGTCCTACGAGCAGTACTTC NA TRBV7-3 NA TRBJ2-7
CASSPGTGGFDEQFF TGTGCCAGCAGCCCCGGGACAGGGGGCTTCGATGAGCAGTTCTTC TRBD1 TRBV12-3/TRBV12-4 many TRBJ2-1
CSAGGRTHTGELFF TGCAGTGCTGGCGGGAGGACCCACACCGGGGAGCTGTTTTTT TRBD2 TRBV20-1 NA TRBJ2-2
CASSYDPKNIQYF TGTGCCAGCAGTTACGACCCCAAAAACATTCAGTACTTC NA TRBV6-5 few TRBJ2-4